This T cell receptor (beta chain) was identified during a study of cytomegalovirus exposure and HLA in healthy donors. Between the trimmed V and J ends, which lost 4 bases and 7 bases, there was a span of 12 bases. CDR3 length equals 12 residues. CDR1 is GTSNPN, CDR2 SVGIG, per germline (reference sequence). 60 Vbeta and 13 Jbeta primers were used in PCR. Some clones are missing from TCRdb's copy, which holds only in-frame ones; the method was immunoSEQ multiplex PCR. The table includes 250,000 to 350,000 clones, under 90% detected once. V is TRBV30 and J is TRBJ2-3, with a weak D call TRBD1 (6 bases). Sequencing used PBMCs. The source of this sequence is a girl under 10 years old in good health and CMV-seronegative. The CDR3 region has the DNA TGTGCCTGGACAGGGGATACAAATACGCAGTATTTT. Protein product: CAWTGDTNTQYF.